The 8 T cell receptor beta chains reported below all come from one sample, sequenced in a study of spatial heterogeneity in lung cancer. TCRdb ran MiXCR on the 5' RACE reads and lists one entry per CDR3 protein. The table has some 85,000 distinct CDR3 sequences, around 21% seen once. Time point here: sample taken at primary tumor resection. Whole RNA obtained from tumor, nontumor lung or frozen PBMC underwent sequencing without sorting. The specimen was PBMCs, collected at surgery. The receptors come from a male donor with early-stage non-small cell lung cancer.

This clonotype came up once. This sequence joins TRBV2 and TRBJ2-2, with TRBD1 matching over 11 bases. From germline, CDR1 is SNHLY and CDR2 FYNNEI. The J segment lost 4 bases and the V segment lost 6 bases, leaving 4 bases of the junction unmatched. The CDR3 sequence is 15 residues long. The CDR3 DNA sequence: TGTGCCAGCAGGAGGGACAGGGGGAGCACCGGGGAGCTGTTTTTT. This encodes CASRRDRGSTGELFF.

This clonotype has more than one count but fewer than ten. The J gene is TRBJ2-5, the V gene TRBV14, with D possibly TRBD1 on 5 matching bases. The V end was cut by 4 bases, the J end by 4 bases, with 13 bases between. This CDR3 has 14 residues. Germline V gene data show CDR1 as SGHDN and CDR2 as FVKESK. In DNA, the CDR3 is TGTGCCAGCAGCCGCGACAGAACAATAGAGACCCAGTACTTC. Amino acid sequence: CASSRDRTIETQYF.

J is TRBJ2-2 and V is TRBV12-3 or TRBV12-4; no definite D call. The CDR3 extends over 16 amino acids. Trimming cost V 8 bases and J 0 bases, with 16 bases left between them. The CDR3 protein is CASGSTRSANTGELFF. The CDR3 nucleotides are TGTGCCAGCGGATCCACAAGAAGCGCGAACACCGGGGAGCTGTTTTTT.

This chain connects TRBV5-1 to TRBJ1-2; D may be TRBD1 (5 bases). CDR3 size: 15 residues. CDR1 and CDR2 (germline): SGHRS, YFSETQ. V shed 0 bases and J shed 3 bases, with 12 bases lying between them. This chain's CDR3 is CASSLALGVDYGYTF. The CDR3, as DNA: TGCGCCAGCAGCTTGGCTTTAGGGGTAGACTATGGCTACACCTTC.

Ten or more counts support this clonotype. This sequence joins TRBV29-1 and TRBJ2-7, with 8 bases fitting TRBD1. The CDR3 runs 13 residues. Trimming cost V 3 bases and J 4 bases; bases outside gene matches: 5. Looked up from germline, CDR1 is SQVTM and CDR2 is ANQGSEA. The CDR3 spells CSVDLGQGYEQYF. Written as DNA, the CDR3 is TGCAGCGTTGACCTTGGACAGGGTTACGAGCAGTACTTC.

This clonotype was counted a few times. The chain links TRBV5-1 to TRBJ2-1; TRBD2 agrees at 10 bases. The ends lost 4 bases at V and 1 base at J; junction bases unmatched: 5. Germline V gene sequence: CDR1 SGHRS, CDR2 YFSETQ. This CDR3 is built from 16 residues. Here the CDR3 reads CASSVLSGGSYNEQFF. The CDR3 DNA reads TGCGCCAGCAGCGTACTTAGCGGGGGGTCCTACAATGAGCAGTTCTTC.

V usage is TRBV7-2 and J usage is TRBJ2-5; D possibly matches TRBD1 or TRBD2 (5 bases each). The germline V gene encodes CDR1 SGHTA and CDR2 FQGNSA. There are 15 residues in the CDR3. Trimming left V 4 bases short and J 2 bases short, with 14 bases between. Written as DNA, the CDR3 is TGTGCCAGCAGCTCCAAGCCGGGACGTCAAGAGACCCAGTACTTC. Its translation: CASSSKPGRQETQYF.

DNA for the CDR3: TGCAGTGCTAGAGTCTCGCGGGACTTCACCGGGGAGCTGTTTTTT. It is translated as CSARVSRDFTGELFF. The J gene is TRBJ2-2, the V gene TRBV20-1, with D perhaps TRBD2 (6 bases). The CDR3 has 15 residues. V lost 1 base, J lost 4 bases, and 13 bases lay in between. CDR1 and CDR2 (germline): DFQATT, SNEGSKA (reference sequence).